A single sample is the source of the 10 T cell receptor beta chains below, sequenced in a study of T cell responses to AZD1222 COVID-19 vaccine (dated by TCRdb to about 2021). The time point label for this specimen denotes: baseline before first vaccination. To prepare the library, the immunoSEQ multiplex PCR assay was applied. TCRdb obtained this table from immuneACCESS and retained in-frame rearrangements with V and J assigned. These tables miss some clones; where compared with another copy, unresolved V genes account for less than half of the shortfall, and the remainder is unexplained. Counted in this sample were about 91,000 clones; 88% of them appeared once. The ten biggest clones cover around 21% of the sample. Sequencing was performed on peripheral blood, taken on day 0 of AZD1222 vaccination. All receptors derive from an adult in good health.

The rearrangement uses TRBV10-3 and TRBJ1-1, with 8 bases aligning to TRBD1. Germline values: CDR1 ENHRY, CDR2 SYGVKD. After removal of 10 bases from V and 1 base from J, the junction contained 5 bases not matched to a gene. The CDR3 consists of 13 residues. CDR3: CATLTGENTEAFF. Here the CDR3 DNA reads TGTGCCACTTTGACAGGGGAGAACACTGAAGCTTTCTTT.

This chain connects TRBV9 to TRBJ2-7; possibly TRBD2 for D (6 bases). The length of the CDR3 is 13 residues. Between the trimmed V and J ends, which lost 3 bases and 6 bases, there was a span of 13 bases. Germline values: CDR1 SGDLS, CDR2 YYNGEE. The CDR3 DNA is TGTGCCAGCAGCGCCCTGACTAGTGGCGAGCAGTACTTC. The encoded protein is CASSALTSGEQYF.

The chain carries TRBV19 and TRBJ1-2, with 8 bases aligning to TRBD1. The CDR3 is 14 residues long. The germline CDR1 and CDR2 sequences are LNHDA and SQIVND (reference sequence). The ends lost 6 bases at V and 4 bases at J; junction bases unmatched: 7. In DNA, the CDR3 is TGTGCCAGTAGGACACTGACAGGGGTCTATGGCTACACCTTC. It is translated as CASRTLTGVYGYTF.

V gene TRBV5-5 combines with J gene TRBJ2-2; 7 bases match TRBD1. The CDR3 consists of 17 residues. Germline loops: CDR1 SGHKS, CDR2 YYEKEE (reference sequence). With V trimmed by 2 bases and J by 2 bases, 9 bases remained unmatched. Here the CDR3 DNA reads TGTGCCAGCAGCTTAGTATGGGGGACAGTCAACACCGGGGAGCTGTTTTTT. It yields the protein CASSLVWGTVNTGELFF.

The J gene is TRBJ2-3, the V gene TRBV7-6; 7 nucleotides line up with TRBD2. CDR3 length equals 14 residues. Trimming removed 5 bases from V and 2 bases from J; junction bases left unmatched: 4. Germline V gives CDR1 SGHVS, CDR2 FNYEAQ. The CDR3 loop reads CASSPGLDTDTQYF. The CDR3 DNA follows: TGTGCCAGCAGCCCCGGACTAGACACAGATACGCAGTATTTT.

The chain uses TRBV6-6 and TRBJ1-4; 9 bases fit TRBD1. Looked up from germline, CDR1 is MNHNY and CDR2 is SVGAGI (reference sequence). This CDR3 has 15 residues. Trimming removed 7 bases from V and 7 bases from J; junction bases left unmatched: 10. The CDR3, as DNA: TGTGCCAGCACGAAGGAGGGACAGGGTAGTGAAAAACTGTTTTTT. Protein sequence: CASTKEGQGSEKLFF.

The rearrangement uses TRBV6-2 or TRBV6-3 and TRBJ1-3; maybe TRBD1 (6 bases). There are 16 residues in the CDR3. Trimming shortened V by 4 bases and J by 0 bases, and 13 bases separated the two germline ends. Germline V gene lookup returns CDR1 MNHEY and CDR2 SVGEGT. The DNA of the CDR3 is TGTGCCAGCAGTTCACAGGGAACCATCTCTGGAAACACCATATATTTT. Translating it yields CASSSQGTISGNTIYF.

The chain employs TRBV9 and TRBJ2-1; 7 bases agree with TRBD1. V gave up 4 bases and J gave up 6 bases; unmatched junction bases: 10. The CDR3 spans 15 residues. The V gene's germline CDR1 is SGDLS and CDR2 YYNGEE. The CDR3 here is CASSPVGRGSNEQFF. DNA for the CDR3: TGTGCCAGCAGCCCAGTGGGCAGGGGGAGCAATGAGCAGTTCTTC.

V and J are TRBV28 and TRBJ1-5; D is undetermined. V lost 6 bases to trimming and J lost 4 bases, with 7 bases between them. This CDR3 has 12 amino acids. In germline, CDR1 is MDHEN, CDR2 SYDVKM. For the CDR3, the DNA is TGTGCCAGCAGGGGAGATAATCAGCCCCAGCATTTT. It is translated as CASRGDNQPQHF. The full variable domain, completed using reference TRBV28 and TRBJ1-5, is DVKVTQSSRYLVKRTGEKVFLECVQDMDHENMFWYRQDPGLGLRLIYFSYDVKMKEKGDIPEGYSVSREKKERFSLILESASTNQTSMYLCASRGDNQPQHFGDGTRLSIL.

The rearrangement uses TRBV10-3 and TRBJ2-7; perhaps TRBD1 as D (6 bases). CDR1 is ENHRY and CDR2 is SYGVKD in the germline V gene. The CDR3 spans 13 residues. The V end lost 5 bases, the J end lost 0 bases, and 8 bases lay between the germline ends. In nucleotides, the CDR3 is TGTGCCATCAGTCCGGACAGCTCCTACGAGCAGTACTTC. Amino acids: CAISPDSSYEQYF.